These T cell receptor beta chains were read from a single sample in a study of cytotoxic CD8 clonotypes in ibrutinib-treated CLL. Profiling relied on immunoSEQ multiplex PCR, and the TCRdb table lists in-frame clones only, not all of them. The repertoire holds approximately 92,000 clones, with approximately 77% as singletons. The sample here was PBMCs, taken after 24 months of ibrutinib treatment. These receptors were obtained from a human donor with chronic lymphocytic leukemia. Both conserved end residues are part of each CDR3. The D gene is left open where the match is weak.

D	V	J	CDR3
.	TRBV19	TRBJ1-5	CASSGLGQPQHF
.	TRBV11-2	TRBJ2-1	CASSQLRSYNEQFF
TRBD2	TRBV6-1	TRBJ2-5	CASSELRGSNQETQYF
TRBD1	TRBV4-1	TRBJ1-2	CASSQGGQGYYGYTF
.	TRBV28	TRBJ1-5	CASSLARQEGYQPQHF
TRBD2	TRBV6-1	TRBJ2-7	CASGQREDSYEQYF
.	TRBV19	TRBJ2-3	CASSIGFLTDTQYF
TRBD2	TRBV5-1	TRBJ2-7	CASRMREGRGEQYF
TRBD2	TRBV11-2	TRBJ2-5	CASSSRLAGVETQYF
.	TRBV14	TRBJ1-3	CASSQDSGFGNTIYF
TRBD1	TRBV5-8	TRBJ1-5	CASSRGQGNQPQHF
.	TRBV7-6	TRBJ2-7	CASSLDDDQTYEQYF
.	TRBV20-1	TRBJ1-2	CSAREGYGYTF
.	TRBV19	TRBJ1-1	CASSIRVYTEAFF
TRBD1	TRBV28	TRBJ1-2	CASFQGDNYGYTF
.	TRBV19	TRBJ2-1	CASSPPYNEQFF
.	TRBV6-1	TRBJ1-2	CASSEDPPYGYTF
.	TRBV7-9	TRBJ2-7	CASSPVSDEQYF
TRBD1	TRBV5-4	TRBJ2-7	CASRPGQGAHEQYF
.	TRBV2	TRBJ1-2	CASKGGSSGGYTF
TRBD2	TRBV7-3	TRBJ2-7	CASSLGRVRTDRNYEQYF
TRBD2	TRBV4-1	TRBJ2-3	CASSPHLAGGIVYTQYF
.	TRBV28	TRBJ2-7	CASSSIYEQYF
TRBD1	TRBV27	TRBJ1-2	CASSPQTGANYGYTF
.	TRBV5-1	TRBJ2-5	CASSLSGMETQYF
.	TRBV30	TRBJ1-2	CAWSPEHRYGYTF
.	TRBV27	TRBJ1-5	CASSFLGSSNQPQHF
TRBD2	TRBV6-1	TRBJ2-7	CASRTGTSGNYEQYF
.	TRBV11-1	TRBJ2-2	CASSAHRRLGTGELFF
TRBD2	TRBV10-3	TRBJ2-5	CAISGTSGIEETQYF
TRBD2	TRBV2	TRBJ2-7	CASSEAAGTSLTYEQYF
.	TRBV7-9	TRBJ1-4	CASSEGGRATNEKLFF
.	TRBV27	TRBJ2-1	CASSRRLSGGPYNEQFF
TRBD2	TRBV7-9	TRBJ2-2	CASSPTSGRWPNTGELFF
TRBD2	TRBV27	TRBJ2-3	CASSTGHLAGVTDTQYF
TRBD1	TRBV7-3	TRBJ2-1	CASSVGQGEYNEQFF
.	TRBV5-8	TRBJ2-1	CASSSFRPNNEQFF